One and the same sample provided the 20 T cell receptor beta chains below, sequenced in a study of blood T cells in healthy people across ages. For the second PCR, which ran for about 6 to 11 cycles, a sample-barcoded 5' primer and a J-beta primer mix were used. TCRdb used MiXCR to reprocess the 5' RACE reads, holding one entry per CDR3 protein. The sample contains 750,000 to 850,000 distinct CDR3 sequences, roughly 25% of which appear only once. A further study also used this sample, focusing on T cells of mothers and their children.

The sequenced sample was blood. Receptor source: a boy between 10 and 17 years old in good health.

In this sample, this clonotype turned up a few times. The rearrangement joins TRBV4-3 to TRBJ2-4; TRBD2 is a possible D gene (5 bases). Trimming stripped 0 bases from V and 2 bases from J, with 11 bases between. The CDR3 totals 16 residues. Germline V gives CDR1 LGHNA, CDR2 YSLEER. For the CDR3, the DNA is TGCGCCAGCAGCCAAGATCTCGAGGGTCCCAAAAACATTCAGTACTTC. This gives the protein CASSQDLEGPKNIQYF.

The chain carries TRBV9 and TRBJ1-3; TRBD1 agrees at 7 bases. V trimming: 0 bases; J trimming: 0 bases; junction bases outside the gene matches: 6. Looked up from germline, CDR1 is SGDLS and CDR2 is YYNGEE. The CDR3 is made up of 17 amino acids. CDR3 DNA sequence: TGTGCCAGCAGCGTAGGACAGGGAGGGTCCTCTGGAAACACCATATATTTT. Its protein product is CASSVGQGGSSGNTIYF.

The chain combines TRBV27 with TRBJ2-5; the D is unclear. The assigned J gene may be wrong: the sequence end matches TRBJ2-7 better. The germline CDR1 and CDR2 sequences are MNHEY and SMNVEV (reference sequence). The CDR3 consists of 15 residues. The CDR3 DNA reads as TGTGCCAGCAGTTCCCTCGGTGGTCCCTACTACGAGCAGTACTTC. As protein: CASSSLGGPYYEQYF.

This clonotype was found a few times. The rearrangement uses TRBV6-1 and TRBJ1-2; 8 bases line up with TRBD1. This CDR3 has 15 amino acids. With 5 bases clipped from V and 8 bases from J, the junction kept 13 bases outside the gene matches. CDR1 is MNHNS and CDR2 is SASEGT in the germline V gene. The CDR3 reads CASSRTGLDFGGYTF. Written as DNA, the CDR3 is TGTGCCAGCAGTAGGACAGGGTTAGACTTTGGGGGCTACACCTTC.

This clonotype was found a few times. J is TRBJ2-7 and V is TRBV28; the D gene is possibly TRBD2 (6 bases). The CDR3 consists of 16 residues. CDR1 and CDR2 from the germline V gene are MDHEN and SYDVKM. The V and J ends lost 4 bases and 2 bases respectively, with 18 bases between them. The CDR3 here is CASSSLGRNQPYEQYF. The CDR3 region has the DNA TGTGCCAGCAGTTCTCTAGGGAGGAATCAACCCTACGAGCAGTACTTC.

The J gene is TRBJ2-2, the V gene TRBV28, with TRBD2 identical over 15 bases. This CDR3 region has 15 residues. V lost 8 bases and J lost 6; bases outside the gene matches: 4. From germline, CDR1 is MDHEN and CDR2 SYDVKM. The chain's CDR3 is CASGGLAGGPGELFF. CDR3 nucleotide sequence: TGTGCCAGCGGGGGACTAGCGGGAGGACCCGGGGAGCTGTTTTTT.

This clonotype was seen more than once but under ten times. V and J are TRBV7-8 and TRBJ2-7, with 11 bases fitting TRBD2. The CDR3 covers 16 residues. The trim removed 3 bases at V and 0 bases at J, leaving 4 bases unmatched. Germline loops: CDR1 SGHVS, CDR2 FQNEAQ. The CDR3 sequence is CASSLETSGNSYEQYF. DNA for the CDR3: TGTGCCAGCAGCTTGGAGACTAGCGGGAACTCCTACGAGCAGTACTTC.

This clonotype was seen a handful of times. The chain recombines TRBV18 with TRBJ2-1; TRBD2 aligns across 9 bases. The germline V gene encodes CDR1 KGHSH and CDR2 LQKENI. V was clipped by 3 bases and J by 5 bases; unmatched bases: 14. There are 18 residues in the CDR3. This chain's CDR3 is CASSPQGTGAGGNNEQFF. For the CDR3, the DNA is TGTGCCAGCTCACCGCAGGGTACTGGAGCGGGGGGTAACAATGAGCAGTTCTTC.

This chain uses TRBV5-1 with TRBJ2-7; D not resolved. The CDR3 totals 16 residues. Germline CDR1 is SGHRS and CDR2 is YFSETQ. The V end was cut by 5 bases, the J end by 2 bases, with 20 bases between. The CDR3 here is CASSPSSTVAPYEQYF. As DNA, the CDR3 is TGCGCCAGCAGTCCCTCCTCGACGGTGGCCCCCTACGAGCAGTACTTC.

This clonotype was seen more than once but under ten times. This chain uses TRBV4-1 with TRBJ2-1; 9 positions match TRBD2. Trimming at V came to 7 bases and at J to 8 bases, leaving 12 bases not matched to a gene. The CDR3 has 15 residues. The V gene's germline CDR1 is MGHRA and CDR2 YSYEKL. DNA for the CDR3: TGCGCCAGCAAGAGTTTTAGCGCGGGAGGGTATGAGCAGTTCTTC. Residues: CASKSFSAGGYEQFF.

V gene TRBV7-9 combines with J gene TRBJ2-5; 7 bases line up with TRBD1. V lost 6 bases to trimming and J lost 4 bases; unmatched junction nucleotides: 11. From germline, CDR1 is SEHNR and CDR2 FQNEAQ (reference sequence). This CDR3 has 15 residues. This CDR3 is CASRRGGELVETQYF. CDR3 DNA sequence: TGTGCCAGCAGGCGAGGGGGCGAACTAGTAGAGACCCAGTACTTC.

This clonotype came up a few times. The chain uses TRBV20-1 and TRBJ1-3; D is uncertain. V was shortened by 0 bases and J by 0 bases, with 12 bases between the two germline ends. This CDR3 contains 16 residues. Looked up from germline, CDR1 is DFQATT and CDR2 is SNEGSKA (reference sequence). The CDR3 nucleotides are TGCAGTGCTAGAGATTACGGCAGAGCCTCTGGAAACACCATATATTTT. This codes for CSARDYGRASGNTIYF.

This clonotype was found a few times. This chain connects TRBV7-9 to TRBJ2-4; D not resolved. The germline gives CDR1 SEHNR, CDR2 FQNEAQ (reference sequence). V was pared by 1 base and J by 1 base, with 5 bases between. CDR3 length: 14 amino acids. CDR3 DNA sequence: TGTGCCAGCAGCTTAGTGACGGCCAAAAACATTCAGTACTTC. Its translation: CASSLVTAKNIQYF.

V is TRBV6-5 and J is TRBJ2-1; possible D gene TRBD1, 6 bases. Trimming took 2 bases from V and 6 from J, leaving 14 bases between them. The germline V gene encodes CDR1 MNHEY and CDR2 SVGAGI. There are 15 residues in the CDR3. In nucleotides, the CDR3 is TGTGCCAGCAGTTACGGTCTAGGACAGATCAATGAGCAGTTCTTC. Protein product: CASSYGLGQINEQFF.

The chain is built from TRBV5-1 and TRBJ1-3; D call uncertain. V lost 5 bases, J lost 0 bases, and 18 bases lay in between. The CDR3 is made up of 17 amino acids. Germline V gives CDR1 SGHRS, CDR2 YFSETQ. CDR3 sequence: CASSFSTTSGSGNTIYF. For the CDR3, the DNA is TGCGCCAGCAGTTTTTCAACCACCTCGGGCTCTGGAAACACCATATATTTT. Full variable domain (outside the CDR3, taken from reference TRBV5-1 and TRBJ1-3): KAGVTQTPRYLIKTRGQQVTLSCSPISGHRSVSWYQQTPGQGLQFLFEYFSETQRNKGNFPGRFSGRQFSNSRSEMNVSTLELGDSALYLCASSFSTTSGSGNTIYFGEGSWLTVV.

The chain links TRBV12-3 or TRBV12-4 to TRBJ2-5; TRBD1 matches at 7 bases. CDR3 size: 15 residues. V was pared by 7 bases and J by 5 bases, with 13 bases of the junction left unmatched. The CDR3 DNA follows: TGTGCCAGCACTGGGACAGCCGGGTTACGGGAGACCCAGTACTTC. This codes for CASTGTAGLRETQYF.

V usage is TRBV30 and J usage is TRBJ2-4; tentative D call: TRBD1 (6 bases). The CDR3 totals 14 residues. V shed 1 base and J shed 1 base, with 8 bases lying between them. Germline V gene sequence: CDR1 GTSNPN, CDR2 SVGIG (reference sequence). The CDR3 loop reads CAWSAQGAKNIQYF. The CDR3 region has the DNA TGTGCCTGGAGTGCCCAGGGGGCCAAAAACATTCAGTACTTC.

The chain carries TRBV29-1 and TRBJ2-2, with D perhaps matching TRBD1 (5 bases). The length of the CDR3 is 14 residues. The V and J ends lost 4 bases and 0 bases respectively, with 9 bases between them. From germline, CDR1 is SQVTM and CDR2 ANQGSEA. CDR3 bases: TGCAGCGTTGCAGGGTCTGCGAACACCGGGGAGCTGTTTTTT. Translated: CSVAGSANTGELFF.

The sample holds a few counts of this clonotype. CDR3 DNA sequence: TGTGCCAGCAGGTTAGAGGGGGCGCGCGGTGAAAAACTGTTTTTT. Its translation: CASRLEGARGEKLFF. The chain carries TRBV28 and TRBJ1-4; TRBD1 agrees at 7 bases. The V segment lost 6 bases and the J segment 7 bases; nucleotides outside the gene matches: 11. Germline CDR1 reads MDHEN; CDR2 reads SYDVKM. The CDR3 covers 15 residues.

V gene TRBV7-9 combines with J gene TRBJ2-1; a possible D gene is TRBD2 (6 bases). CDR1 is SEHNR, CDR2 FQNEAQ, per germline (reference sequence). Trimming stripped 0 bases from V and 3 bases from J, with 12 bases between. The CDR3 has 16 residues. The CDR3 reads CASSLAAGSFYNEQFF. Here the CDR3 DNA reads TGTGCCAGCAGCTTAGCCGCGGGGTCGTTCTACAATGAGCAGTTCTTC.